The rows below give T cell receptor beta chains drawn from one sample of a study of siplizumab effects on memory and regulatory T cells. Profiling relied on immunoSEQ multiplex PCR, and the TCRdb table lists in-frame clones only, not all of them. The sample holds about 100,000 clones, 80% to 95% seen once. The sample taken for sequencing was CD4+ T cells sorted from blood. The source is a human donor in good health. The CDR3 runs from the conserved cysteine through the conserved F or W. A D gene is named only where the DNA matches it firmly. Size tells how often a clone was seen (once, few, many) or the class of an expanded clone, and some rows leave it out.

.	.	TRBV5-1	TRBJ2-1	TGCGCCAGCACCATTATTGGAGGCGGCAATGAGCAGTTCTTC	CASTIIGGGNEQFF
.	.	TRBV6-5	TRBJ1-1	TGTGCCAGCAGTAAAGGACAGATGAACACTGAAGCTTTCTTT	CASSKGQMNTEAFF
TRBD1	.	TRBV7-9	TRBJ2-1	TGTGCCAGCAGCTTAGAGTTGGGGACAGGGTCCAATGAGCAGTTCTTC	CASSLELGTGSNEQFF
.	.	TRBV2	TRBJ1-5	TGTGCCAGCAGCGGGACGGGGGGTGATCAGCCCCAGCATTTT	CASSGTGGDQPQHF
TRBD1	.	TRBV5-4	TRBJ2-5	TGTGCCAGCAGCTCCGCACAGGGGCAAGAGACCCAGTACTTC	CASSSAQGQETQYF
.	.	TRBV5-1	TRBJ2-2	TGCGCCAGCAGCTTAGGGGGGTCGAACACCGGGGAGCTGTTTTTT	CASSLGGSNTGELFF
TRBD2	.	TRBV9	TRBJ2-5	TGTGCCAGCAGCCCTCACGGACTAGCAGGCCAAGAGACCCAGTACTTC	CASSPHGLAGQETQYF
.	.	TRBV29-1	TRBJ2-2	TGCAGCGTTGAAACAGGGAGTCGCAACACCGGGGAGCTGTTTTTT	CSVETGSRNTGELFF
.	.	TRBV30	TRBJ2-7	TGTGCCTGGCTTCCGGGACAAAACTACGAGCAGTACTTC	CAWLPGQNYEQYF
.	.	TRBV6-1	TRBJ1-1	TGTGCCAGCAGTGAAAGTGGGCTAGGGGCTTTCTTT	CASSESGLGAFF
.	.	TRBV29-1	TRBJ2-4	TGCAGCGCTTTGACTAGTGGGACTCAAAACATTCAGTACTTC	CSALTSGTQNIQYF
.	.	TRBV6-5	TRBJ2-7	TGTGCCAGCAGTTACTCAAGTCCCTACGAGCAGTACTTC	CASSYSSPYEQYF
.	.	TRBV6-5	TRBJ2-3	TGTGCCAGTTTTGGGACGGGAACAGATACGCAGTATTTT	CASFGTGTDTQYF
TRBD2	.	TRBV9	TRBJ2-1	TGTGCCAGCAGCGTAGCTAGCGGGGGGGCGTTGGGCTCCAATGAGCAGTTCTTC	CASSVASGGALGSNEQFF
TRBD1	.	TRBV30	TRBJ2-7	TGTGCCTGGAGTGTGACACAGGGGTTCACCGAGCAGTACTTC	CAWSVTQGFTEQYF
.	.	TRBV5-4	TRBJ1-1	TGTGCCAGCAGCGCTACGATTTCGGACACTGAAGCTTTCTTT	CASSATISDTEAFF
TRBD1	.	TRBV11-2	TRBJ2-1	TGTGCCAGCAGCGGGGACAGCTACAATGAGCAGTTCTTC	CASSGDSYNEQFF
TRBD1	.	TRBV18	TRBJ1-3	TGTGCCAGCTCTCCGGACAGGTCTGGAAACACCATATATTTT	CASSPDRSGNTIYF
.	.	TRBV15	TRBJ2-3	TGTGCCACCAGCTACCTTTCGGCAGGGGCAGATACGCAGTATTTT	CATSYLSAGADTQYF
TRBD2	.	TRBV5-1	TRBJ2-1	TGCGCCAGCAGCGCGGGGGTAAATGAGCAGTTCTTC	CASSAGVNEQFF
TRBD1	.	TRBV9	TRBJ2-7	TGTGCCAGCAGCGTAGCGTGGGACAGCGAGCAGTACTTC	CASSVAWDSEQYF
.	.	TRBV19	TRBJ1-5	TGTGCCAGTGGGACGGGGGGCAATCAGCCCCAGCATTTT	CASGTGGNQPQHF
.	once	TRBV7-3	TRBJ2-3	TGTGCCACCAAAAAGGGGGGGCCTGCAGATACGCAGTATTTT	CATKKGGPADTQYF
.	.	TRBV28	TRBJ2-7	TGTGCCAGCAGAATCGGTAGGACAACTAGCTCCTACGAGCAGTACTTC	CASRIGRTTSSYEQYF
TRBD2	.	TRBV6-1	TRBJ2-7	TGTGCCTCGCGGGAAGCGGGGGTCTACGAGCAGTACTTC	CASREAGVYEQYF
.	.	TRBV7-7	TRBJ2-1	TGTGCCAGCAGCTTATCTCAGGGCAACTACAATGAGCAGTTCTTC	CASSLSQGNYNEQFF
TRBD2	.	TRBV7-2	TRBJ2-7	TGTGCCAGCAGCTTGCAGGCCGGGACTAGCGGGGGGTACGAGCAGTACTTC	CASSLQAGTSGGYEQYF
.	.	TRBV28	TRBJ2-3	TGTGCCAGCAACCAAGGGGTGGGTAGCACAGATACGCAGTATTTT	CASNQGVGSTDTQYF
.	.	TRBV4-3	TRBJ1-2	TGCGCCAGCAGCCGGGGCCTAAACGGCGATAACTATGGCTACACCTTC	CASSRGLNGDNYGYTF
TRBD1	.	TRBV5-1	TRBJ1-1	TGCGCCAGCAGCACGGGACAGGGGAGCACTGAAGCTTTCTTT	CASSTGQGSTEAFF
TRBD1	.	TRBV6-1	TRBJ1-1	TGTGCCAGCAGCCAGGGGGTTGAAGCTTTCTTT	CASSQGVEAFF
TRBD1	.	TRBV5-1	TRBJ1-1	TGCGCCAGCAGCCTGGGGACAGGCACTGAAGCTTTCTTT	CASSLGTGTEAFF
.	few	TRBV19	TRBJ1-6	TGTGCCAGTAGTATAGAAATGGGCCGGAGGAGTTCGAATTCACCCCTCCACTTT	CASSIEMGRRSSNSPLHF
.	.	TRBV30	TRBJ1-4	TGTGCCTGGAGTCTCTACGAGAGTGGGTTTCGGGAAAAACTGTTTTTT	CAWSLYESGFREKLFF